Presented here are 18 T cell receptor beta chains from one specimen sequenced in a study of CD8+CD57+ T cells in acquired aplastic anemia (dated by TCRdb to 2017 to 2018). Flow cytometry had shown CD8+CD57+ cell expansion in the patients selected for sequencing. TCRdb shows the sequencer as Illumina HiSeq 2000. Genomic DNA served as template for TCR beta VDJ combination and CDR3 sequence profiling. TCRdb ran its own pipeline on the public reads, namely fastp trimming at Q25 and MiXCR clone calling, and kept in-frame beta chains. Every CDR3 protein is listed once, alongside the most common genes and DNA of its rows. The sample table holds roughly 200,000 distinct CDR3 sequences, of which over 55% were seen once. The biggest ten clones account for about three fifths of the sample. Sequencing input: sorted CD4+, CD8+, or CD8+CD57+ T cells (not recorded which) from PBMCs. Every receptor here comes from a human donor with aplastic anemia.

J is TRBJ1-6 and V is TRBV12-3 or TRBV12-4; D uncertain. V was trimmed by 6 bases and J by 6 bases, leaving 9 bases between them. CDR3 length equals 13 residues. The CDR3 region is CASSPTFNSPLHF. As DNA, the CDR3 is TGTGCCAGCAGCCCTACCTTTAATTCACCCCTCCACTTT.

The V gene is TRBV20-1, the J gene TRBJ2-1; D may be TRBD2 (5 bases). The V gene lost 6 bases and the J gene lost 2 bases, with 11 bases spanning the gap. Germline V gene sequence: CDR1 DFQATT, CDR2 SNEGSKA (reference sequence). The CDR3 extends over 13 amino acids. The CDR3 protein is CSASRLTYNEQFF. The CDR3 DNA follows: TGCAGTGCATCACGACTAACCTACAATGAGCAGTTCTTC.

This clonotype occurred a few times. V is TRBV7-9 and J is TRBJ2-3; 10 nucleotides align to TRBD2. The CDR3 loop spans 14 amino acids. Germline V lookup: CDR1 SEHNR, CDR2 FQNEAQ (reference sequence). V lost 5 bases and J lost 6; bases outside the gene matches: 5. DNA of the CDR3: TGTGCCAGCAGCCCGAGGACTAGCGGTGATACGCAGTATTTT. This sequence encodes CASSPRTSGDTQYF.

The chain combines TRBV5-8 with TRBJ2-7; possibly TRBD2 for D (5 bases). Trimming removed 5 bases from V and 1 base from J, with 13 bases in between. The CDR3 is 14 residues long. CDR1 and CDR2 from the germline V gene are SGHTS and YDEGEE. CDR3 DNA sequence: TGTGCCAGCAGTGCGGACTGGCAGTCCTACGAGCAGTACTTC. Its protein product is CASSADWQSYEQYF.

The V call is TRBV7-2, the J call TRBJ1-1; D ambiguous. Germline-derived CDR1 and CDR2 are SGHTA and FQGNSA. The CDR3 is 14 residues long. V dropped 3 bases and J dropped 1 base, with 9 bases sitting between them. The CDR3 coding sequence is TGTGCCAGCAGCTTTCAGCCCGGGAACACTGAAGCTTTCTTT. Translating it yields CASSFQPGNTEAFF.

The chain employs TRBV20-1 and TRBJ2-3, with D tentatively TRBD1 or TRBD2 (6 bases each). The CDR3 totals 15 residues. CDR1 DFQATT and CDR2 SNEGSKA come from the germline V gene (reference sequence). The V end was cut by 4 bases, the J end by 1 base, with 15 bases between. The CDR3: CSAMVGGGGTDTQYF. CDR3 nucleotide sequence: TGCAGTGCTATGGTTGGGGGCGGGGGCACAGATACGCAGTATTTT.

The chain recombines TRBV5-4 with TRBJ2-7; 7 bases are a match to TRBD2. The length of the CDR3 is 16 residues. Germline lookup yields CDR1 SGHNT and CDR2 YYREEE (reference sequence). V dropped 0 bases and J dropped 5; count of bases not matched to a gene: 11. This CDR3 is CASSLGLDTSANEQYF. CDR3 in DNA: TGTGCCAGCAGCTTGGGACTAGACACTAGCGCCAACGAGCAGTACTTC.

CDR3 sequence: CSVEGTGGWEDTQYF. CDR3 coding DNA: TGCAGCGTTGAAGGGACAGGGGGTTGGGAAGATACGCAGTATTTT. This rearrangement joins TRBV29-1 to TRBJ2-3; 10 positions match TRBD1. The CDR3 length is 15 residues. In germline, CDR1 is SQVTM, CDR2 ANQGSEA. J lost 5 bases, V lost 1 base, and 6 bases had no gene match.

This clonotype was observed a few times. The J gene is TRBJ2-1, the V gene TRBV15; maybe TRBD1 (6 bases). This CDR3 contains 13 residues. The V end lost 10 bases, the J end lost 1 base, and 11 bases lay between the germline ends. Germline V gene data show CDR1 as LNHNV and CDR2 as YYDKDF (reference sequence). In DNA, the CDR3 is TGTGCCATCAGTCAGGGGTCCTACAATGAGCAGTTCTTC. This gives the protein CAISQGSYNEQFF.

This chain joins TRBV25-1 and TRBJ1-5; D not resolved. Germline CDR1 is MGHDK and CDR2 is SYGVNS. Trimming cost V 3 bases and J 6 bases, with 6 bases left between them. The CDR3 length is 12 residues. CDR3 sequence: CASSDWGQPQHF. The CDR3 nucleotides are TGTGCCAGCAGTGATTGGGGTCAGCCCCAGCATTTT.

This rearrangement joins TRBV19 to TRBJ2-3, with D possibly matching TRBD1 (5 bases). V was cut by 1 base and J by 4 bases, with 9 bases left in between. Germline V gene data show CDR1 as LNHDA and CDR2 as SQIVND (reference sequence). The CDR3 runs 14 residues. CDR3 nucleotide sequence: TGTGCCAGTAGTATAGGTGGGGCGGCAGATACGCAGTATTTT. It is translated as CASSIGGAADTQYF.

This chain uses TRBV20-1 with TRBJ2-7; D remains ambiguous. There are 14 residues in the CDR3. V was cut by 2 bases and J by 2 bases, with 13 bases left in between. Per the germline V gene, CDR1 is DFQATT and CDR2 is SNEGSKA (reference sequence). CDR3: CSARRLDATYEQYF. DNA for the CDR3: TGCAGTGCTAGACGGCTAGACGCAACCTACGAGCAGTACTTC.

The gene calls are TRBV20-1 and TRBJ2-7; 8 nucleotides align to TRBD1. The CDR3 spans 14 residues. The V and J ends lost 1 base and 3 bases, in that order; junction bases with no gene match: 5. Per the germline V gene, CDR1 is DFQATT and CDR2 is SNEGSKA (reference sequence). This CDR3 reads CSARVGQGLYEQYF. DNA for the CDR3: TGCAGTGCTAGAGTCGGACAGGGCCTCTACGAGCAGTACTTC.

The chain uses TRBV20-1 and TRBJ2-4, with 7 bases that match TRBD2. The CDR3 spans 11 residues. Germline trimming cut 1 base from V and 15 bases from J; bases unmatched to any gene: 6. The germline CDR1 and CDR2 sequences are DFQATT and SNEGSKA (reference sequence). CDR3 coding DNA: TGCAGTGCTAGAGTTCTGAGGGAGGGGTACTTC. This translates into CSARVLREGYF.

This clonotype was counted many times. The chain links TRBV20-1 to TRBJ2-7; D tentatively reads TRBD1 or TRBD2 (6 bases each). Trimming took 7 bases from V and 4 from J, leaving 17 bases between them. This CDR3 has 13 amino acids. CDR1 is DFQATT, CDR2 SNEGSKA, per germline (reference sequence). The CDR3, as DNA: TGCAGTGTCACTACCGGGGGCTCATACGAGCAGTACTTC. It yields the protein CSVTTGGSYEQYF.

The V and J genes are TRBV29-1 and TRBJ2-1, with 9 nucleotides matching TRBD1. Germline V gene lookup returns CDR1 SQVTM and CDR2 ANQGSEA. Losses at the gene ends were 6 bases for V and 9 bases for J; bases not matched to a gene: 6. The CDR3 extends over 12 amino acids. The CDR3 loop reads CSVVTGGFEQFF. The CDR3 region has the DNA TGCAGCGTGGTGACAGGGGGTTTTGAGCAGTTCTTC.

V gene TRBV25-1 combines with J gene TRBJ2-5, with a possible D match to TRBD1 (5 bases). The CDR3 spans 16 residues. Deletions cut 3 bases from V and 0 bases from J, with 14 bases between. The germline gives CDR1 MGHDK, CDR2 SYGVNS. In DNA, the CDR3 is TGTGCCAGCAGTGATAGGTGGGCAGGGTACCAAGAGACCCAGTACTTC. This sequence encodes CASSDRWAGYQETQYF.

The sample holds one count of this clonotype. The chain is built from TRBV14 and TRBJ2-2; D gene ambiguous. This CDR3 has 14 residues. V was pared by 5 bases and J by 3 bases, with 10 bases between. Germline-derived CDR1 and CDR2 are SGHDN and FVKESK. The CDR3 spells CASSWNLYTGELFF. CDR3 nucleotide sequence: TGTGCCAGCAGCTGGAACTTATACACCGGGGAGCTGTTTTTT.